Listed here is a single T cell receptor beta chain. Its specificity is not known. This entry belongs to a study of cytomegalovirus exposure and HLA in healthy donors. Study-level results: According to a subsequent analysis, TCR clusters from the first cohort were inclined to appear together in the roughly 120 validation repertoires. Cytomegalovirus-associated TCR beta chains were listed, numbering roughly 150.

Produced via immunoSEQ multiplex PCR; TCRdb's table is partial and in-frame only. The table shows 250,000 to 350,000 clones, with about nine tenths occurring only once. Material for sequencing was PBMCs. The TCR comes from a woman aged 18-30 years in good health and CMV-seronegative.

Here the CDR3 DNA reads TGTGCCAGCTCACCGGTGGGGGCTGACTATGGCTACACCTTC. Translated, it gives CASSPVGADYGYTF. The genes are TRBV7-9 and TRBJ1-2, with a possible D match to TRBD1 (6 bases). The CDR3 sequence is 14 residues long. Germline-derived CDR1 and CDR2 are SEHNR and FQNEAQ (reference sequence). Trimming removed 8 bases from V and 3 bases from J, with 16 bases in between. The full variable domain, in which reference TRBV7-9 and TRBJ1-2 provide the parts outside the CDR3, is DTGVSQNPRHKITKRGQNVTFRCDPISEHNRLYWYRQTLGQGPEFLTYFQNEAQLEKSRLLSDRFSAERPKGSFSTLEIQRTEQGDSAMYLCASSPVGADYGYTFGSGTRLTVV.